The 10 T cell receptor beta chains presented below share a single source sample, sequenced in a study of control samples from healthy donors and cancer patients. Here immunoSEQ multiplex PCR was the method, and the copy in TCRdb shows in-frame clones only, minus some. This sample carries some 150,000 clones, 96% of them seen once, and the ten largest clones take 1%. The sequenced sample was blood. The receptor set was obtained from a woman younger than 45 in good health.

V is TRBV28 and J is TRBJ2-2; the match to TRBD2 covers 7 bases. The germline CDR1 and CDR2 sequences are MDHEN and SYDVKM. V trimming: 6 bases; J trimming: 4 bases; junction bases outside the gene matches: 11. The CDR3 is made up of 16 amino acids. The CDR3 DNA sequence: TGTGCCAGCAGCTCAAGCCTCGGGAGGACCACCGGGGAGCTGTTTTTT. Its protein product is CASSSSLGRTTGELFF.

This clone was observed a single time. The chain couples TRBV28 to TRBJ1-2, with TRBD1 matching over 8 bases. The V gene end was trimmed by 6 bases and the J gene end by 4 bases; junction bases not matched to a gene: 10. The germline gives CDR1 MDHEN, CDR2 SYDVKM. CDR3 size: 15 residues. The CDR3 DNA follows: TGTGCCAGCAGCACGGACAGGGTCGGGACCTATGGCTACACCTTC. Its protein product is CASSTDRVGTYGYTF.

This clone showed up many times. The chain couples TRBV6-5 to TRBJ2-5, with D perhaps being TRBD1 or TRBD2 (5 bases each). The V end was cut by 2 bases, the J end by 7 bases, with 14 bases between. The CDR3 is 14 amino acids. Looked up from germline, CDR1 is MNHEY and CDR2 is SVGAGI. CDR3 DNA: TGTGCCAGCAGTTACCGAGGGGAAGAGGCGACCCAGTACTTC. Protein: CASSYRGEEATQYF.

The CDR3 loop is CASSPRGGYEQYF. CDR3 DNA sequence: TGTGCCAGCAGCCCAAGAGGGGGCTACGAGCAGTACTTC. The chain links TRBV7-9 to TRBJ2-7; the D gene is possibly TRBD1 (6 bases). Germline-derived CDR1 and CDR2 are SEHNR and FQNEAQ (reference sequence). Trimming cost V 5 bases and J 3 bases, with 11 bases left between them. There are 13 residues in the CDR3.

This sequence joins TRBV7-3 and TRBJ1-3, with D possibly being TRBD1 (5 bases). The CDR3 covers 17 residues. Germline V CDR1 and CDR2: SGHTA, FQGTGA. V lost 0 bases, J lost 3 bases, and 15 bases lay in between. For the CDR3, the DNA is TGTGCCAGCAGCTTAACCCAAAAGACAGTTGTTGGAAACACCATATATTTT. Its translation: CASSLTQKTVVGNTIYF.

V gene TRBV5-4 combines with J gene TRBJ2-5, with TRBD1 matching over 9 bases. Trimming took 2 bases from V and 4 from J; bases not matched to a gene: 6. The CDR3 covers 15 residues. The V gene's germline CDR1 is SGHNT and CDR2 YYREEE (reference sequence). The CDR3 loop is CASSFPGTGLETQYF. The CDR3 DNA reads as TGTGCCAGCAGCTTCCCAGGGACAGGGCTAGAGACCCAGTACTTC.

CDR3 amino acids: CASTLQEQIVTTRNYGYTF. DNA for the CDR3: TGCGCCAGCACCCTACAAGAGCAGATAGTAACAACACGTAACTATGGCTACACCTTC. The chain joins TRBV10-1 to TRBJ1-2; D not certain. There are 19 residues in the CDR3. Germline-derived CDR1 and CDR2 are WNHNN and SYGVQD (reference sequence). With 7 bases removed from V and 1 base from J, the gap between germline ends came to 28 bases.

The chain employs TRBV29-1 and TRBJ2-7; 13 nucleotides match TRBD2. J was trimmed by 3 bases and V by 1 base; bases with no gene match: 9. The CDR3 spans 17 residues. From germline, CDR1 is SQVTM and CDR2 ANQGSEA. The CDR3 loop is CSVEGTSGGMGLYEQYF. Written as DNA, the CDR3 is TGCAGCGTTGAAGGGACTAGCGGGGGTATGGGTCTCTACGAGCAGTACTTC.

This clone was recorded only once. The J gene is TRBJ1-2, the V gene TRBV28; D call uncertain. Deletions cut 4 bases from V and 5 bases from J, with 20 bases between. Germline V gene sequence: CDR1 MDHEN, CDR2 SYDVKM. The CDR3 contains 16 residues. The CDR3 nucleotides are TGTGCCAGCAGTTCCCTGACCCAGACCCCCTTTTATGGCTACACCTTC. It specifies CASSSLTQTPFYGYTF.

The chain employs TRBV7-2 and TRBJ1-5; D unclear. The CDR3 runs 14 residues. CDR1 and CDR2 (germline): SGHTA, FQGNSA. V shed 3 bases and J shed 0 bases, with 6 bases lying between them. The CDR3 loop is CASSLGISNQPQHF. The CDR3, as DNA: TGTGCCAGCAGCTTGGGGATTAGCAATCAGCCCCAGCATTTT.